This T cell receptor (beta chain) was observed in a study of blood T cell repertoires in COVID-19 (dated by TCRdb to 2018 to 2020). In the study overall: Samples covering the acute and convalescent phases of COVID-19 were provided by collaborators in the United States, Italy and Spain. Subjects who had been exposed to COVID-19, were actively infected with it, or had recovered from it provided the deeply sampled blood TCRbeta repertoires that made up the dataset. The repertoires were released in a freely available public database intended as a resource for research on the immune response to SARS-CoV-2. Where available, HLA class I and class II types were obtained from metadata supplied by the sample provider rather than from assay-based typing. The material from the prospective study consisted of cDNA or gDNA derived from T cells, B-cell-depleted T cells, or PBMCs. Nearly every sample came with metadata listing a de-identified subject ID, COVID-19 status, age in years and sex. The samples were drawn from two sources: the first 160 participants of the ongoing ImmuneRACE study, and fewer than 1,500 subjects contributed by 6 global collaborators.

The germline V gene supplies CDR1 LGHNA and CDR2 YSLEER. Measured from the cysteine to the phenylalanine, the CDR3 is 17 residues long. The sequence is cut down to CDR3 DNA, 51 bases in frame from base 1. The germline ends are 11 bases apart after V is trimmed by 0 bases and J by 0 bases. The immunoSEQ Assay, a bias-controlled multiplex PCR, was used to amplify TCRbeta CDR3 regions from genomic DNA. The source study handled its data this way. The number of nucleated cells in each sample was estimated by amplification of reference gene primers within the assay. To quantify the absolute abundance of each unique TCRbeta CDR3 rearrangement, sequence reads were collapsed and filtered. For each sample, productive Simpson clonality was calculated as the square root of Simpson's diversity index across productive rearrangements. The table comes from immuneACCESS by way of TCRdb, which keeps in-frame sequences with V and J called. Part of the clones is missing from these tables; in studies checked, under half for an unresolved V gene and the rest for unknown reasons. The V and J calls and the clone size are those of that table, but D and trimming were determined from the DNA. In this sample the table shows almost 250,000 clones, approximately 90% of which occur a single time. Roughly 3.7% of the sample comes from the top ten.

The study at large found these results: The quantity of clinical and demographic metadata differed by source and by participant and was supplied without curation.

Concerning this clone: There is no known antigen for this receptor. No much larger clonotype is one base removed from it; base qualities were not supplied.

In the prospective study, participants were about 18 to 95 years old, resided in about two dozen geographic areas of the United States, and were enrolled through a virtual design. Cohort assignment in the prospective study relied on participant-reported clinical history from a screening survey and a study questionnaire. ImmuneRACE Cohort 3 recovered participants were defined by two consecutive negative NP/OP PCR tests, healthcare professional clearance, or symptom resolution. Mobile phlebotomists in the prospective study collected whole blood, serum and a nasopharyngeal or oropharyngeal swab from every participant. Over a roughly 2-month period, participants in the prospective study had the option of providing additional blood draws and questionnaires. Before DNA extraction, prospective study blood samples were shipped either frozen or at room temperature.

This receptor was taken from a woman aged 25 to 39 who had recovered from COVID-19. Here the chain combines TRBV4-3 and TRBJ1-4; there is no confident call for the D gene. The specimen was PBMCs or T cells enriched from blood (not recorded which). CDR3 region: CASSQDRGIATNEKLFF. In nucleotide form, the sequence is TGCGCCAGCAGCCAAGATCGCGGGATTGCAACTAATGAAAAACTGTTTTTT.